This entry lists 22 T cell receptor beta chains sequenced from one sample in a study of T cells in Graves' hyperthyroidism and ophthalmopathy. TCR beta CDR3 region amplification was performed from RNA transcripts. The HTBI primer set was used in a first-round RT-PCR of the TCR CDR3. TCRdb used MiXCR to reprocess the multiplex PCR reads, holding one entry per CDR3 protein. The sample holds about 710,000 distinct CDR3 sequences; 16% are singletons and the top ten take roughly 8%. The specimen sequenced was blood. These receptors all stem from a man between 18 and 29 years old with Graves' hyperthyroidism.

This clonotype has ten or more counts. This chain's CDR3 is CASSPTGDYEQYF. As DNA, the CDR3 is TGTGCCAGCAGCCCGACAGGGGACTACGAGCAGTACTTC. V usage is TRBV12-3 or TRBV12-4 and J usage is TRBJ2-7; 8 nucleotides line up with TRBD1. J lost 3 bases, V lost 6 bases, and 4 bases had no gene match. This CDR3 has 13 amino acids.

This clonotype was seen repeatedly, ten times or more. CDR3 coding DNA: TGTGCCAGCAGCGAAATGCAGGGCCGGGGACAGGGGGATGATACGCAGTATTTT. Translating it yields CASSEMQGRGQGDDTQYF. The chain uses TRBV12-3 or TRBV12-4 and TRBJ2-3; 11 bases line up with TRBD1. The CDR3 is 18 residues long. The ends lost 6 bases at V and 6 bases at J; junction bases unmatched: 17.

This clonotype was counted many times. V is TRBV18 and J is TRBJ1-2, with D unclear. Germline lookup yields CDR1 KGHSH and CDR2 LQKENI. The CDR3 runs 14 residues. V lost 3 bases, J lost 4 bases, and 12 bases lay in between. For the CDR3, the DNA is TGTGCCAGCTCACCCAACAGTATGTTCTATGGCTACACCTTC. It codes for CASSPNSMFYGYTF.

This clonotype has ten or more counts. This chain connects TRBV7-3 to TRBJ2-3; D gene uncertain. CDR3 size: 12 residues. Germline-derived CDR1 and CDR2 are SGHTA and FQGTGA. Trimming took off 4 bases at V and 8 bases at J, with 10 bases between the two ends. The CDR3 region is CASSSGPATQYF. The CDR3 DNA reads TGTGCCAGCAGCTCTGGACCAGCTACGCAGTATTTT.

The rearrangement uses TRBV20-1 and TRBJ2-7; possibly TRBD2 for D (7 bases). Germline V gene data show CDR1 as DFQATT and CDR2 as SNEGSKA (reference sequence). The V end was cut by 6 bases, the J end by 2 bases, with 17 bases between. CDR3 length: 14 amino acids. This CDR3 is CSAQGPSGTYEQYF. The CDR3 coding sequence is TGCAGTGCCCAGGGGCCTAGCGGAACCTACGAGCAGTACTTC.

To note about this clonotype: A single base separates this from a much larger clone, so it may be a read error. V is TRBV6-1 and J is TRBJ2-7; 9 nucleotides align to TRBD2. Germline V gene data show CDR1 as MNHNS and CDR2 as SASEGT. CDR3 length equals 17 residues. V dropped 5 bases and J dropped 5; count of bases not matched to a gene: 16. The CDR3 region is CASSSLGTSRSFDEQYF. The CDR3 nucleotides are TGTGCCAGCAGTTCCCTTGGGACTAGCAGGAGTTTCGACGAGCAGTACTTC.

This clonotype appeared a few times. V is TRBV9 and J is TRBJ1-1; TRBD1 matches 11 bases. CDR3 length: 14 residues. Germline CDR1 SGDLS, CDR2 YYNGEE. V gave up 3 bases and J gave up 4 bases; unmatched junction bases: 2. CDR3 sequence reads: CASSAGTGGTEAFF. The CDR3 nucleotides read TGTGCCAGCAGCGCCGGGACAGGGGGCACTGAAGCTTTCTTT.

The chain recombines TRBV7-9 with TRBJ1-2; D is unclear. With 6 bases removed from V and 4 bases from J, the gap between germline ends came to 9 bases. Germline loops: CDR1 SEHNR, CDR2 FQNEAQ (reference sequence). The CDR3 length is 12 residues. As DNA, the CDR3 is TGTGCCAGCAGTCGGGAGTTCTATGGCTACACCTTC. Translating it yields CASSREFYGYTF.

This clonotype was found many times. The DNA of the CDR3 is TGTGCCAGCAGCTTTCAGAGCCCGGACACCTTGGACTATGGCTACACCTTC. The encoded protein is CASSFQSPDTLDYGYTF. V is TRBV7-9 and J is TRBJ1-2, with D perhaps matching TRBD1 (5 bases). Trimming cost V 3 bases and J 3 bases, with 20 bases left between them. The CDR3 spans 17 residues. The germline V gene has CDR1 SEHNR and CDR2 FQNEAQ (reference sequence).

This chain links TRBV18 with TRBJ2-7; 9 nucleotides match TRBD1. The CDR3 totals 15 residues. Germline V gene sequence: CDR1 KGHSH, CDR2 LQKENI. Unmatched junction bases numbered 4, after V lost 3 bases and J lost 1 base. CDR3 DNA: TGTGCCAGCTCACCGCGGGACAGGGCGTCCTACGAGCAGTACTTC. Amino acids: CASSPRDRASYEQYF. Complete variable domain (other parts from reference TRBV18 and TRBJ2-7): NAGVMQNPRHLVRRRGQEARLRCSPMKGHSHVYWYRQLPEEGLKFMVYLQKENIIDESGMPKERFSAEFPKEGPSILRIQQVVRGDSAAYFCASSPRDRASYEQYFGPGTRLTVT.

This clonotype was seen at least ten times. The genes are TRBV27 and TRBJ1-1; 8 nucleotides line up with TRBD1. Germline V gene sequence: CDR1 MNHEY, CDR2 SMNVEV (reference sequence). Trimming removed 0 bases from V and 5 bases from J; junction bases left unmatched: 5. CDR3 size: 15 residues. CDR3 protein: CASSLSQGAGTEAFF. The CDR3 nucleotides read TGTGCCAGCAGTTTATCGCAGGGGGCAGGTACTGAAGCTTTCTTT.

The V call is TRBV28, the J call TRBJ2-3, with 7 bases fitting TRBD2. Trimming cost V 6 bases and J 5 bases; bases outside gene matches: 8. CDR3 length equals 14 residues. The germline V gene has CDR1 MDHEN and CDR2 SYDVKM. The CDR3 nucleotides are TGTGCCAGCAGCGGCCCCGGCGGGAGAGATACGCAGTATTTT. Translation: CASSGPGGRDTQYF.

This clonotype was recorded many times. The chain has TRBV28 and TRBJ2-7, with a weak D call TRBD1 (6 bases). V gave up 2 bases and J gave up 3 bases, with 11 bases separating them. The germline V gene has CDR1 MDHEN and CDR2 SYDVKM. The CDR3 sequence is 14 residues long. This CDR3 is CASSLTGYNYEQYF. For the CDR3, the DNA is TGTGCCAGCAGTTTAACAGGGTACAACTACGAGCAGTACTTC.

The chain employs TRBV28 and TRBJ1-3; D remains ambiguous. V gave up 6 bases and J gave up 0 bases, with 12 bases separating them. Per the germline V gene, CDR1 is MDHEN and CDR2 is SYDVKM. This CDR3 comprises 15 residues. This CDR3 is CASRMTVDSGNTIYF. For the CDR3, the DNA is TGTGCCAGCAGGATGACTGTTGACTCTGGAAACACCATATATTTT.

In its sample, this clonotype was seen many times. The J gene is TRBJ2-3, the V gene TRBV5-1; D might be TRBD2 (6 bases). Trimming shortened V by 5 bases and J by 2 bases, and 12 bases separated the two germline ends. This CDR3 region has 14 residues. Germline V gene sequence: CDR1 SGHRS, CDR2 YFSETQ. DNA for the CDR3: TGCGCCAGCAGTGGCGGGGCGGCCACAGATACGCAGTATTTT. Its protein is CASSGGAATDTQYF. Filled out from reference TRBV5-1 and TRBJ2-3, the complete variable domain reads KAGVTQTPRYLIKTRGQQVTLSCSPISGHRSVSWYQQTPGQGLQFLFEYFSETQRNKGNFPGRFSGRQFSNSRSEMNVSTLELGDSALYLCASSGGAATDTQYFGPGTRLTVL.

V is TRBV4-1 and J is TRBJ2-7, with 8 bases fitting TRBD1. Germline CDR1 reads MGHRA; CDR2 reads YSYEKL. The J segment lost 0 bases and the V segment lost 2 bases, leaving 6 bases of the junction unmatched. The CDR3 totals 16 residues. The CDR3 nucleotides read TGCGCCAGCAGCCAATGGGGACAGGTCATCTCCTACGAGCAGTACTTC. It codes for CASSQWGQVISYEQYF.

V and J are TRBV19 and TRBJ2-6; D not certain. This CDR3 has 15 residues. Trimming removed 7 bases from V and 0 bases from J, with 10 bases in between. CDR1 and CDR2 (germline): LNHDA, SQIVND (reference sequence). In DNA form, the CDR3 reads TGTGCCAGTAAGTTAGGAATCTCTGGGGCCAACGTCCTGACTTTC. It translates to CASKLGISGANVLTF.

The V call is TRBV5-6, the J call TRBJ2-7; no definite D call. V lost 6 bases, J lost 2 bases, and 6 bases lay in between. The CDR3 has 11 amino acids. CDR1 is SGHDT and CDR2 is YYEEEE in the germline V gene. The CDR3 loop reads CASNSPYEQYF. For the CDR3, the DNA is TGTGCCAGCAACTCTCCCTACGAGCAGTACTTC.

This clonotype has ten or more counts. The chain has TRBV3-1 and TRBJ1-2; 10 bases are shared with TRBD1. The ends lost 3 bases at V and 3 bases at J; junction bases unmatched: 10. Germline loops: CDR1 LGHDT, CDR2 YNNKEL (reference sequence). This CDR3 comprises 17 residues. The CDR3 loop is CASSHLDRGRFHYGYTF. CDR3 nucleotide sequence: TGTGCCAGCAGCCACCTTGACAGGGGGCGCTTCCACTATGGCTACACCTTC.

CDR3: CASSLAIVNAPGAQYF. CDR3 nucleotide sequence: TGTGCCAGCAGCTTAGCAATCGTAAATGCCCCAGGGGCCCAGTACTTC. The chain carries TRBV11-2 and TRBJ2-5, with D possibly matching TRBD1 (6 bases). V shed 1 base and J shed 9 bases, with 21 bases lying between them. The CDR3 length is 16 residues. Germline-derived CDR1 and CDR2 are SGHAT and FQNNGV. The whole variable domain, remainder taken from reference TRBV11-2 and TRBJ2-5, is EAGVAQSPRYKIIEKRQSVAFWCNPISGHATLYWYQQILGQGPKLLIQFQNNGVVDDSQLPKDRFSAERLKGVDSTLKIQPAKLEDSAVYLCASSLAIVNAPGAQYFGPGTRLLVL.

This clonotype was recorded many times. The rearrangement uses TRBV20-1 and TRBJ1-1; D gene unclear. Germline lookup yields CDR1 DFQATT and CDR2 SNEGSKA (reference sequence). V gave up 5 bases and J gave up 2 bases, with 9 bases separating them. This CDR3 region has 12 residues. CDR3 sequence reads: CSAAVDNTEAFF. CDR3 DNA sequence: TGCAGTGCTGCTGTGGATAACACTGAAGCTTTCTTT.

The chain couples TRBV2 to TRBJ2-6; D is possibly TRBD2 (6 bases). Germline V gene lookup returns CDR1 SNHLY and CDR2 FYNNEI. Trimming took off 7 bases at V and 2 bases at J, with 36 bases between the two ends. CDR3 size: 23 residues. The CDR3 here is CASTYPIGGSSLITPTGANVLTF. The CDR3 DNA sequence: TGTGCCAGCACCTATCCTATCGGGGGTTCCAGTCTAATAACCCCCACTGGGGCCAACGTCCTGACTTTC.